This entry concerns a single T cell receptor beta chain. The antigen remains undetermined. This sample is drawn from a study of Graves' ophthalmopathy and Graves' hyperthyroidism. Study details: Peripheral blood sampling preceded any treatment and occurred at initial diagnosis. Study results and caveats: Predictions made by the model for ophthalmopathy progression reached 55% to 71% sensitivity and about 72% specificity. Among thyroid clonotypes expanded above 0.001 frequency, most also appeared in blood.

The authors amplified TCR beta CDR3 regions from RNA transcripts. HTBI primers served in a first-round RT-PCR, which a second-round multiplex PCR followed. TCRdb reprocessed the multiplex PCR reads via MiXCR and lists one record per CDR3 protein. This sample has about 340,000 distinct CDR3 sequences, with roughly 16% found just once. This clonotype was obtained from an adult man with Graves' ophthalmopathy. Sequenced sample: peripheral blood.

CDR3 sequence reads: CASSSTYSGRAVGEQYF. CDR3 in DNA: TGTGCCAGCAGCTCAACTTATAGCGGGAGGGCCGTCGGCGAGCAGTACTTC. The chain links TRBV11-2 to TRBJ2-7; 11 bases agree with TRBD2. V was pared by 4 bases and J by 6 bases, with 14 bases of the junction left unmatched. The CDR3 sequence is 17 residues long. From germline, CDR1 is SGHAT and CDR2 FQNNGV.